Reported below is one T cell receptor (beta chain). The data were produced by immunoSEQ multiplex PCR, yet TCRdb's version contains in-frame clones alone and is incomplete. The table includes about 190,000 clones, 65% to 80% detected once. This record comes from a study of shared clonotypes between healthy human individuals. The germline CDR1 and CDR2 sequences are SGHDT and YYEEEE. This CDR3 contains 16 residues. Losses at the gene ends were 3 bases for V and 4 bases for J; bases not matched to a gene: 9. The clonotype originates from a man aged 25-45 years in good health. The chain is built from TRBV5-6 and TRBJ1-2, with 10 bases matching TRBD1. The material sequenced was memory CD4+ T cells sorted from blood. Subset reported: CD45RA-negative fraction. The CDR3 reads CASSSKGQGRGYGYTF. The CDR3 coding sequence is TGTGCCAGCAGCTCGAAGGGACAGGGGCGAGGCTATGGCTACACCTTC.